This note documents a single T cell receptor beta chain sequence. Its binding antigen is unknown. No base quality values were provided; no much bigger clone lies one nucleotide off. These data come from a study of shared clonotypes between healthy human individuals (dated by TCRdb to the early 2020s). Regarding the research as a whole: A couple of women and a few men aged 18 to 49 years were included in the cohort. For each donor, CD4 naive and CD4 memory were each run on three plates, CD8 naive on two plates, and CD8 memory on one plate. Blood TCR repertoires of about 5 healthy adults were deeply sequenced to estimate repertoire size and the extent of clonotype sharing between individuals. To increase sequencing depth and limit assay-specific biases, TCR repertoire library preparation and sequencing were carried out by different laboratories using diverse techniques. Between about 0.8 and 9.5 billion PBMCs per donor were obtained by leukapheresis.

General conclusions and limits of the study: Based on pairwise subsampling, the degree of clonotype sharing among donors was expected to be affected by sequencing depth. Across a handful of donors, approximately 4.9% of naive CD4, approximately 3.6% of naive CD8, 2.3% of memory CD4, and approximately 0.4% of memory CD8 clonotypes were shared. Because the study included a small number of donors, the genetic and exposure-history diversity represented was limited. Sampling was restricted to blood, and TCR repertoires in tissue are likely to differ from TCR repertoires in blood. Rarefaction of sorted-subset datasets indicated incomplete sequencing despite the large sequencing depth. Estimated clonotype richness was generally larger for naive than for memory subsets. Clonotypes shared by all four sorted-subset donors showed higher generation probabilities than non-shared clonotypes.

The donors were healthy, HIV-negative adults who had no recently reported acute infections or vaccinations. Every donor was a Caucasian adult living in Nashville, Tennessee, USA. CD4+ T cells were enriched by magnetic negative selection, after which naive cells were positively selected on CD45RA and the negative fraction was taken as the memory subset. After blood collection by leukapheresis, PBMCs were isolated using Ficoll-Histopaque density gradient centrifugation and then cryopreserved in the vapor phase of liquid nitrogen. Analytical flow cytometry was used to check the purity and quantity of every magnetically sorted T cell population. Each sorted fraction had its genomic DNA isolated and then quantified by UV absorbance on a Nanodrop 2000c. Using the deep immunoSEQ assay, TCR CDR3 regions were amplified from genomic DNA by multiplex PCR. Extracted genomic DNA from each cell subset was distributed evenly across all wells of several immunoSEQ 96-well plates, and each plate was treated as a replicate. For sorted subsets, each replicate PCR was loaded with approximately 0.2 ug genomic DNA, equivalent to 25,000 to 35,000 T cell genomes. Purified libraries were quantified with a Qubit 3.0 fluorometer, sized on a Bioanalyzer 2100, and re-quantified with the KAPA Library Quantification kit. A separate single-read 150-cycle Illumina NextSeq 550 flow cell was used to sequence each immunoSEQ 96-well plate. The published analysis was carried out like this. Because the immunoSEQ output included only junctional sequences and no quality scores, the filtering could not be the same as the filtering used for full-length reads. To assign V/J genes and CDR3, sequences were annotated using PyIR, a Python wrapper for IgBLAST v1.9, with IMGT germline references. Reads with weak V/J assignments (E-value above 1e-6), missing CDR3, stop codons, out-of-frame junctions, or ambiguous translated residues were removed. V3J clonotypes were defined as sequences sharing the same inferred V gene, J gene, and CDR3 amino acid sequence. Percentage overlap between repertoires was calculated by dividing the number of shared unique clonotypes by the size of the smaller repertoire. Repertoire richness was assessed with RTK rarefaction, the Chao1 estimator, and Recon v2.1 estimates of unobserved clonotypes. For all TCRbeta clonotypes obtained by the gDNA method from a handful of donors, generation probabilities were computed with OLGA. As stored in TCRdb, this immuneACCESS dataset retains in-frame rearrangements with V and J assigned. A fraction of the clones does not appear; measured against another copy, unresolved V genes explain less than half of the discrepancy, and the remainder lacks a known reason. V and J calls and clone size come straight from that table; D and trimming were deduced from the DNA. The sample data list a few million clones, and 80% to 95% of these were observed just once. The top ten constitute approximately 0.4% of the sample.

The sequence was obtained from a man between 18 and 35 years old in good health. Some clones in this sample may be carry-over from other donors' samples. Sequencing was performed on naive CD4+ T cells from PBMCs. Reading the label with the study, this specimen's cell subset or site is: CD45RA+ positively selected.

The CDR3 in this case is CASSTRPYSHEAFF. The DNA sequence reads TGTGCCAGTAGTACCCGACCGTATTCACATGAAGCTTTCTTT. The chain was built from TRBV19 and TRBJ1-1, with no D gene named confidently. From the cysteine through the phenylalanine, the CDR3 covers 14 amino acids. Left in the record is the CDR3 DNA by itself, 42 bases read in frame from the first base. Trimming removed 4 bases from V and 7 bases from J, leaving 16 bases between the germline ends. The germline V gene (reference sequence) gives CDR1 as LNHDA and CDR2 as SQIVND.